The rows below give T cell receptor beta chains drawn from one sample of a study of Ad26.COV2.S vaccination and SARS-CoV-2 variants. The assay was immunoSEQ multiplex PCR, and TCRdb's table has in-frame clones only and misses some. The sample contains about 450,000 clones, 85% to 90% of which appear only once. Sequences were derived from peripheral blood, sampled in a trial of Ad26.COV2.S vaccine versus placebo. These TCRs come from a person between 18 and 65 years old who received the Ad26.COV2.S COVID-19 vaccine or a placebo. CDR3s include the opening cysteine and the closing phenylalanine or tryptophan. The D gene is left open where the match is weak. Clone size appears in some rows only: once, few, many, or a class for an expanded clone.

once,TRBV7-2,TRBD2,TRBJ2-3,TGTGCCAGCAGCCTGGCGGGACTAGGGACAGATACGCAGTATTTT,CASSLAGLGTDTQYF
.,TRBV5-1,.,TRBJ2-1,TGCGCCAGCAGCTTGGATCAGGGAAGCGGCCCTCACAATGAGCAGTTCTTC,CASSLDQGSGPHNEQFF
.,TRBV12-3/TRBV12-4,.,TRBJ2-7,TGTGCCAGCAGTTCTGGACCCTACGAGCAGTACTTC,CASSSGPYEQYF
.,TRBV18,TRBD1,TRBJ1-1,TGTGCCAGCTCACCAGGACAGGGAGCTTTCTTT,CASSPGQGAFF
.,TRBV14,.,TRBJ1-4,TGTGCCAGCAGCCCGGTCACGCGTAATGAAAAACTGTTTTTT,CASSPVTRNEKLFF
.,TRBV2,.,TRBJ2-1,TGTGCCAGCAGGACCAACCATGAGCAGTTCTTC,CASRTNHEQFF
.,TRBV5-4,.,TRBJ1-2,TGTGCCAGCAGCTTTGACCCCTCGAGTGGCTACACCTTC,CASSFDPSSGYTF
.,TRBV5-4,.,TRBJ2-3,TGTGCCAGCAGCAAAGAAGGGCCCACAGATACGCAGTATTTT,CASSKEGPTDTQYF
.,TRBV3-1/TRBV3-2,.,TRBJ1-4,TGTGCCAGCAGCCCGTTTGGGCAGGACGGGGAAAAACTGTTTTTT,CASSPFGQDGEKLFF
.,TRBV5-1,TRBD1,TRBJ2-5,TGCGCCAGCAGCCTCGACAGGGGGGAAGAGACCCAGTACTTC,CASSLDRGEETQYF
.,TRBV7-9,TRBD1,TRBJ1-4,TGTGCCAGCAGCCCGGGACAGGGACTTTACCGTGAAAAACTGTTTTTT,CASSPGQGLYREKLFF
.,TRBV11-3,TRBD1,TRBJ2-2,TGTGCCAGCAGCTCTAGCCGGACAGGGGCGCTATCCGGGGAGCTGTTTTTT,CASSSSRTGALSGELFF
once,TRBV29-1,.,TRBJ1-1,TGCAGCGTTGTACTGGGGGGGGCTTTCTTT,CSVVLGGAFF
.,TRBV5-1,.,TRBJ1-3,TGCGCCAGCAGCTTGGGGGGGAGAAACACCATATATTTT,CASSLGGRNTIYF
once,TRBV11-3,TRBD1,TRBJ2-6,TGTGCCAGCAGCTTAGATCTCGTGACAGGGGCTTCTGGGGCCAACGTCCTGACTTTC,CASSLDLVTGASGANVLTF
.,TRBV5-8,.,TRBJ1-2,TGTGCCAGCAGCTTGATGACAGTCTATGGCTACACCTTC,CASSLMTVYGYTF
.,TRBV10-1,TRBD1,TRBJ1-5,TGCGCCAGCAGCGATGACAGGGGGCCTCGCAATCAGCCCCAGCATTTT,CASSDDRGPRNQPQHF
.,TRBV4-2,.,TRBJ2-1,TGTGCCAGCAGCCAAGATCGATGGACCTACAATGAGCAGTTCTTC,CASSQDRWTYNEQFF
.,TRBV7-9,TRBD1,TRBJ2-2,TGTGCCAGCAGCGCGGGACAGGAGCGGGAGCTGTTTTTT,CASSAGQERELFF
.,TRBV5-5,.,TRBJ1-3,TGTGCCAGCAGCTTGATCGGGGGGTTCCAGACTGGAAACACCATATATTTT,CASSLIGGFQTGNTIYF
.,TRBV5-1,.,TRBJ1-5,TGCGCCAGCAGCCGATCCCGGGGACAGCCCCAGCATTTT,CASSRSRGQPQHF
.,TRBV24-1,.,TRBJ2-1,TGTGCCACCAGTGAACAGGGTCAGAGCTCCTACAATGAGCAGTTCTTC,CATSEQGQSSYNEQFF
.,TRBV18,.,TRBJ1-2,TGTGCCAGCTCCCTAAGCGGGTTAGAGGGCTATGGCTACACCTTC,CASSLSGLEGYGYTF
once,TRBV5-5,TRBD1,TRBJ2-7,TGTGCCAGCAGCTCGACACGGACAGGGGGCGACGAGCAGTACTTC,CASSSTRTGGDEQYF
.,TRBV7-2,TRBD1,TRBJ2-4,TGTGCCAGCAGCGTAACAGGGGAGATAGCCAAAAACATTCAGTACTTC,CASSVTGEIAKNIQYF
.,TRBV7-7,.,TRBJ1-4,TGTGCCAGCAGTGGCGAGTGGTATTGGAAACTGTTTTTT,CASSGEWYWKLFF
.,TRBV9,.,TRBJ1-2,TGTGCCAGCAGCCCCGCTGGGGGCGTAATCTATGGCTACACCTTC,CASSPAGGVIYGYTF
.,TRBV28,.,TRBJ1-1,TGTGCCAGCAGTCGAACACTGAACACTGAAGCTTTCTTT,CASSRTLNTEAFF
few,TRBV6-5,.,TRBJ2-7,TGTGCCAGCAGTTACTCACCCAGCTACTACGAGCAGTACTTC,CASSYSPSYYEQYF
.,TRBV7-2,TRBD1,TRBJ1-6,TGTGCCAGCAGCTTAAGCTCCTCCGGGACAGGGCAATCACCCCTCCACTTT,CASSLSSSGTGQSPLHF
.,TRBV10-3,.,TRBJ1-2,TGTGCCATCAGTGAGTTGGCCCGGGTAAACTATGGCTACACCTTC,CAISELARVNYGYTF
.,TRBV2,TRBD1,TRBJ1-2,TGTGCCAGCAGCGGCGACAGGGGAAATGGCTACACCTTC,CASSGDRGNGYTF
.,TRBV4-2,.,TRBJ2-3,TGTGCCAGCAGTGACCTTTCAGATACGCAGTATTTT,CASSDLSDTQYF
.,TRBV27,TRBD1,TRBJ1-6,TGTGCCAGCAGTAGGGACAGGGGGTATTCACCCCTCCACTTT,CASSRDRGYSPLHF
.,TRBV6-6,TRBD1,TRBJ1-5,TGTGCCAGCAGCCGGGGACAGAATCAGCCCCAGCATTTT,CASSRGQNQPQHF
.,TRBV7-2,.,TRBJ1-2,TGTGCCAGCAGCTTAGATATTAACTATGGCTACACCTTC,CASSLDINYGYTF
.,TRBV20-1,TRBD2,TRBJ2-1,TGCAGTGCTAGTGTCCAGCGGGGGGGGTCCCTAGCTGAGCAGTTCTTC,CSASVQRGGSLAEQFF
.,TRBV9,.,TRBJ1-5,TGTGCCAGCAGCGTCTGGGAAGGCCAGCCCCAGCATTTT,CASSVWEGQPQHF
once,TRBV5-6,.,TRBJ2-2,TGTGCCAGCAGCTTGGGTCCACACCTGAACACCGGGGAGCTGTTTTTT,CASSLGPHLNTGELFF
.,TRBV19,.,TRBJ1-1,TGTGCCAGTAGTCCCCCCAGGGGATGGGGCACTGAAGCTTTCTTT,CASSPPRGWGTEAFF
.,TRBV4-3,.,TRBJ2-3,TGCGCCAGCAGCCAAATCGCGACAGATACGCAGTATTTT,CASSQIATDTQYF